These 17 T cell receptor beta chains originate from one sample sequenced in a study of T cell repertoires in cytomegalovirus infection. Each CDR3 protein is one row after TCRdb ran MiXCR on the reads. The repertoire consists of 350,000 to 500,000 distinct CDR3 sequences, with about a third occurring once and the leading ten covering roughly an eighth. Sequencing was done on a sample of PBMCs. These receptors were taken from a human donor in good health (CMV status not recorded). Some clones in this sample may be carry-over from other donors' samples.

Concerning this clonotype: At one of its ends the junction is not consistent with the germline gene, which may arise from a read error. The chain has TRBV6-2 or TRBV6-3 and TRBJ1-5; D is perhaps TRBD1 (5 bases). This CDR3 is 15 amino acids long. Germline-derived CDR1 and CDR2 are MNHEY and SVGEGT. The CDR3 region has the DNA TGTGCCAGCAGCGGCGGGACCGGGGCTCGGGAGCCCCAGCGTTTT. Translation gives CASSGGTGAREPQRF.

The chain couples TRBV27 to TRBJ1-6, with D uncertain. Germline CDR1 reads MNHEY; CDR2 reads SMNVEV (reference sequence). The V and J ends lost 3 bases and 5 bases respectively, with 11 bases between them. The length of the CDR3 is 15 residues. The CDR3 bases are TGTGCCAGCAGTTTTGGCGGGAGCAATAATTCACCCCTCCACTTT. It is translated as CASSFGGSNNSPLHF.

J is TRBJ2-3 and V is TRBV6-1, with D perhaps given as TRBD1 or TRBD2 (5 bases each). Germline values: CDR1 MNHNS, CDR2 SASEGT. V was trimmed by 5 bases and J by 2 bases, leaving 14 bases between them. There are 15 residues in the CDR3. The CDR3 spells CASSLYGTNTDTQYF. In nucleotides, the CDR3 is TGTGCCAGCAGTTTGTATGGGACCAACACAGATACGCAGTATTTT.

This clonotype was picked up many times. The rearrangement links TRBV27 to TRBJ2-1; D is uncertain. Trimming shortened V by 6 bases and J by 6 bases, and 6 bases separated the two germline ends. This CDR3 spans 11 amino acids. Per the germline V gene, CDR1 is MNHEY and CDR2 is SMNVEV (reference sequence). This CDR3 is CASSLGNEQFF. CDR3 DNA: TGTGCCAGCAGCCTAGGCAATGAGCAGTTCTTC.

The rearrangement uses TRBV4-1 and TRBJ1-5; 8 positions match TRBD1. V lost 4 bases, J lost 5 bases, and 10 bases stayed unmatched. In germline, CDR1 is MGHRA, CDR2 YSYEKL. The CDR3 runs 16 residues. Written as DNA, the CDR3 is TGCGCCAGCAGCCGAGATACCGGGACAGGCTATCAGCCCCAGCATTTT. This encodes CASSRDTGTGYQPQHF.

With respect to this clonotype: The CDR3 does not end in the conserved phenylalanine or tryptophan, so this is likely a read error. The V call is TRBV7-2, the J call TRBJ2-2, with D unresolved. Germline CDR1 SGHTA, CDR2 FQGNSA. This CDR3 is 12 amino acids long. The CDR3 bases are TGTGCCAGCAGCCGCCGTACCGGTGAGCTGTTTATT. As protein: CASSRRTGELFI.

This clonotype appeared a few times. The chain combines TRBV5-1 with TRBJ2-7; D is perhaps TRBD2 (6 bases). The CDR3 is 14 amino acids. Germline CDR1 and CDR2: SGHRS and YFSETQ. V was shortened by 6 bases and J by 0 bases, with 13 bases between the two germline ends. CDR3 sequence: CASNTGGSSYEQYF. In nucleotides, the CDR3 is TGCGCCAGCAACACAGGAGGGAGCTCCTACGAGCAGTACTTC.

This clonotype turned up a few times. The CDR3 reads CASSNGQSSTDTQYF. Written as DNA, the CDR3 is TGTGCCAGCAGTAACGGACAGAGCAGCACAGATACGCAGTATTTT. The V and J genes are TRBV6-1 and TRBJ2-3, with D perhaps TRBD1 (6 bases). V lost 5 bases, J lost 0 bases, and 12 bases lay in between. From germline, CDR1 is MNHNS and CDR2 SASEGT. The CDR3 is 15 amino acids.

This clonotype was picked up many times. The chain is built from TRBV12-3 or TRBV12-4 and TRBJ1-1; 7 bases line up with TRBD1. The V segment lost 3 bases and the J segment 6 bases; nucleotides outside the gene matches: 7. CDR3 length: 14 amino acids. For the CDR3, the DNA is TGTGCCAGCAGTTTTGCAGGGGGGGGGGCTGAAGCTTTCTTT. Encoded protein: CASSFAGGGAEAFF.

This clonotype appeared many times. This sequence joins TRBV7-8 and TRBJ2-1; 7 bases fit TRBD1. The germline V gene has CDR1 SGHVS and CDR2 FQNEAQ. CDR3 length equals 17 residues. Trimming took 4 bases from V and 1 from J; bases not matched to a gene: 10. The CDR3 sequence is CASSWPKQGRSYNEQFF. CDR3 DNA: TGTGCCAGCAGCTGGCCAAAACAGGGGCGATCCTACAATGAGCAGTTCTTC.

A few counts support this clonotype. The chain combines TRBV4-1 with TRBJ2-1; 8 nucleotides match TRBD2. The ends lost 2 bases at V and 3 bases at J; junction bases unmatched: 6. The CDR3 has 16 amino acids. The germline gives CDR1 MGHRA, CDR2 YSYEKL. Written as DNA, the CDR3 is TGCGCCAGCAGCCAACCTACTAGCGGATTCTACAATGAGCAGTTCTTC. Protein product: CASSQPTSGFYNEQFF.

Points on this clonotype: Here the CDR3 omits its conserved ending phenylalanine or tryptophan, so a read error is the likely source. The rearrangement joins TRBV6-6 to TRBJ2-6; 7 bases are shared with TRBD2. Germline CDR1 is MNHNY and CDR2 is SVGAGI (reference sequence). V lost 6 bases to trimming and J lost 0 bases; unmatched junction nucleotides: 14. The CDR3 extends over 19 amino acids. The CDR3 coding sequence is TGTGCCAGCAGGGGGGGGGTCGGCAGGGCTCTCTCTGGGGCCAACGTCCTGACTTTA. Residues: CASRGGVGRALSGANVLTL.

In its sample, this clonotype was seen many times. The gene calls are TRBV7-2 and TRBJ2-7; 7 positions agree with TRBD2. Germline CDR1 and CDR2: SGHTA and FQGNSA. This CDR3 comprises 13 residues. With V trimmed by 5 bases and J by 0 bases, 1 base remained unmatched. The CDR3: CASSPSGSYEQYF. CDR3 bases: TGTGCCAGCAGCCCTAGCGGCTCCTACGAGCAGTACTTC.

In its sample, this clonotype was seen a few times. This chain links TRBV10-3 with TRBJ2-7; D might be TRBD1 (6 bases). The germline V gene encodes CDR1 ENHRY and CDR2 SYGVKD. The length of the CDR3 is 14 residues. The germline V and J ends were trimmed by 0 bases and 2 bases, with 8 bases remaining between them. The CDR3 is CAISESTGPYEQYF. The DNA for the CDR3 is TGTGCCATCAGTGAGTCAACAGGGCCCTACGAGCAGTACTTC.

This clonotype was counted only a few times. The chain recombines TRBV12-3 or TRBV12-4 with TRBJ2-7; the D gene could be TRBD1 or TRBD2 (6 bases each). V lost 8 bases to trimming and J lost 7 bases, with 18 bases between them. CDR3 size: 13 residues. The CDR3 DNA is TGTGCCAGCCTCGGTGGGGGGCAGAGGGAGCAGTACTTC. Encoded protein: CASLGGGQREQYF.

This clonotype has only a few counts. The V and J genes are TRBV28 and TRBJ1-5, with 9 nucleotides matching TRBD1. The CDR3 covers 16 residues. The germline gives CDR1 MDHEN, CDR2 SYDVKM. Trimming at V came to 7 bases and at J to 0 bases, leaving 7 bases not matched to a gene. The DNA of the CDR3 is TGTGCCAGCACCGCGGGACAGGGATATAGCAATCAGCCCCAGCATTTT. This codes for CASTAGQGYSNQPQHF.

This chain links TRBV11-2 with TRBJ1-2; D uncertain. The CDR3 is 18 residues long. V was clipped by 2 bases and J by 0 bases, with 19 bases between them. Looked up from germline, CDR1 is SGHAT and CDR2 is FQNNGV. CDR3 sequence: CASSLWSSSGLANYGYTF. CDR3 DNA sequence: TGTGCCAGCAGCTTATGGTCTTCTTCCGGGTTAGCTAACTATGGCTACACCTTC.